A single sample is the source of the 20 T cell receptor beta chains below, sequenced in a study of CXCR3-negative and CXCR3-positive naive CD8 T cells. Study conclusions and caveats: Hydrophobicity of TRB CDR3s was greater in CXCR3-positive naive cells than in CXCR3-negative naive cells.

UMI-labeled TRB cDNA libraries were prepared by 5' RACE. TCRdb reprocessed the 5' RACE reads; each CDR3 protein has one entry and no DNA is given. The listing contains over 95,000 distinct CDR3 sequences. The antigens of these receptors remain unknown. Sequenced input: naive CXCR3+ CD8+ T cells from blood. Sample subset: CD45RO-CCR7+CD27+CD95- naive CD8+ T cells expressing CXCR3 (TNR3+). The receptors originated from a human donor in good health. Some clones in this sample may be carry-over from other donors' samples.

V is TRBV9 and J is TRBJ1-1; TCRdb selects TRBD1, and the lack of DNA leaves this call unchecked. Per the germline V gene, CDR1 is SGDLS and CDR2 is YYNGEE. The CDR3 is made up of 14 amino acids. The CDR3 is CASSVEGSYTEAFF.

V usage is TRBV7-2 and J usage is TRBJ2-7; TCRdb picks TRBD2, but there is no DNA to check that call. The CDR3 has 16 residues. Germline lookup yields CDR1 SGHTA and CDR2 FQGNSA. CDR3 residues: CASSLVVVTSGGEQYF.

This chain uses TRBV12-3 or TRBV12-4 with TRBJ2-7. The CDR3 contains 13 residues. CDR3 amino acids: CASSSGISYEQYF.

V usage is TRBV12-3 or TRBV12-4 and J usage is TRBJ2-1; the TCRdb D gene call, TRBD2, has no DNA to confirm it. The CDR3 covers 15 residues. CDR3 sequence reads: CASSFLAGPADEQFF.

This chain links TRBV6-4 with TRBJ2-1; TCRdb proposes TRBD2, but this gene call is untestable without DNA. The CDR3 spans 15 residues. The germline V gene has CDR1 MRHNA and CDR2 SNTAGT. CDR3 sequence: CASSASPTSSDEQFF.

The V and J genes are TRBV12-3 or TRBV12-4 and TRBJ2-7; as DNA is missing, the TRBD2 call by TCRdb cannot be tested. The CDR3 contains 14 residues. CDR3 loop: CASSISPPAYEQYF.

The V gene is TRBV29-1, the J gene TRBJ2-7. The CDR3 is 11 amino acids. Looked up from germline, CDR1 is SQVTM and CDR2 is ANQGSEA. CDR3 sequence reads: CSVGSVSEQYF.

This chain links TRBV30 with TRBJ2-5; no DNA is available, so the TRBD1 call from TCRdb remains unchecked. The CDR3 has 15 residues. The V gene's germline CDR1 is GTSNPN and CDR2 SVGIG (reference sequence). The CDR3 spells CAWGRQGILQETQYF.

This CDR3 reads CASSLGNRGHEQYF. V usage is TRBV7-9 and J usage is TRBJ2-7; the TCRdb call, TRBD1, lacks DNA for checking. The CDR3 loop spans 14 amino acids. The germline gives CDR1 SEHNR, CDR2 FQNEAQ (reference sequence).

V and J are TRBV12-3 or TRBV12-4 and TRBJ2-1. The CDR3 is 12 amino acids. The CDR3 protein is CASSLDNNEQFF.

V gene TRBV29-1 combines with J gene TRBJ2-1. This CDR3 contains 15 residues. Germline V CDR1 and CDR2: SQVTM, ANQGSEA. The CDR3 region is CSVEDLYLAYNEQFF.

The chain combines TRBV7-9 with TRBJ2-4; as DNA is missing, the TRBD1 call by TCRdb cannot be tested. Per the germline V gene, CDR1 is SEHNR and CDR2 is FQNEAQ (reference sequence). The CDR3 runs to 15 residues. CDR3 sequence reads: CASSPDRIAKNIQYF. The entire variable domain, with the rest obtained from reference TRBV7-9 and TRBJ2-4, is as follows: DTGVSQNPRHKITKRGQNVTFRCDPISEHNRLYWYRQTLGQGPEFLTYFQNEAQLEKSRLLSDRFSAERPKGSFSTLEIQRTEQGDSAMYLCASSPDRIAKNIQYFGAGTRLSVL.

This rearrangement joins TRBV9 to TRBJ1-6. The CDR3 is 14 residues long. From germline, CDR1 is SGDLS and CDR2 YYNGEE. This CDR3 is CASSVGQLNSPLHF. The full variable domain, in which reference TRBV9 and TRBJ1-6 provide the parts outside the CDR3, is DSGVTQTPKHLITATGQRVTLRCSPRSGDLSVYWYQQSLDQGLQFLIQYYNGEERAKGNILERFSAQQFPDLHSELNLSSLELGDSALYFCASSVGQLNSPLHFGNGTRLTVT.

This chain joins TRBV5-4 and TRBJ2-7; TCRdb returns TRBD1, unconfirmable since there is no DNA. This CDR3 region has 15 residues. CDR1 is SGHNT and CDR2 is YYREEE in the germline V gene (reference sequence). CDR3 protein: CASSFVGQGTPEQYF.

The CDR3 reads CASLPTGGDTDTQYF. The chain joins TRBV7-9 to TRBJ2-3; TCRdb picks TRBD1, but there is no DNA to check that call. The CDR3 has 15 amino acids. Per germline, CDR1 SEHNR and CDR2 FQNEAQ (reference sequence). The variable domain in full, completed from reference TRBV7-9 and TRBJ2-3, reads DTGVSQNPRHKITKRGQNVTFRCDPISEHNRLYWYRQTLGQGPEFLTYFQNEAQLEKSRLLSDRFSAERPKGSFSTLEIQRTEQGDSAMYLCASLPTGGDTDTQYFGPGTRLTVL.

This chain connects TRBV9 to TRBJ2-1; the TCRdb call, TRBD2, lacks DNA for checking. This CDR3 comprises 16 residues. Germline V gene lookup returns CDR1 SGDLS and CDR2 YYNGEE. This chain's CDR3 is CASSVGGAGGPNEQFF.

The V call is TRBV28, the J call TRBJ2-1; there is no DNA to check the TCRdb D call of TRBD1. CDR1 MDHEN and CDR2 SYDVKM come from the germline V gene. The CDR3 loop spans 11 amino acids. The CDR3 loop reads CASSPGAEQFF.

The CDR3 protein is CASSGSGRASEQYF. The V call is TRBV7-9, the J call TRBJ2-7; TCRdb calls TRBD2, which cannot be checked without DNA. Per germline, CDR1 SEHNR and CDR2 FQNEAQ (reference sequence). The CDR3 has 14 residues.

CDR3 sequence: CASSPGLAAHNEQFF. The chain carries TRBV11-2 and TRBJ2-1; no DNA is available, so the TRBD2 call from TCRdb remains unchecked. CDR1 and CDR2 (germline): SGHAT, FQNNGV. CDR3 length equals 15 residues.

V and J are TRBV6-5 and TRBJ1-3. Germline V gene sequence: CDR1 MNHEY, CDR2 SVGAGI. This CDR3 region has 16 residues. The CDR3 loop reads CASSYSGRGSGNTIYF.